Detailed here is one T cell receptor (beta chain). What it recognizes is unknown. This sample is drawn from a study of cytomegalovirus exposure and HLA in healthy donors. Study-wide results and limits: It was found in a later analysis that first-cohort TCR clusters tended to co-occur in the 95 to 150 validation repertoires. Specific recognition of CMV antigens was confirmed in vitro for a few chains (all CMV-associated).

CDR1 is DFQATT, CDR2 SNEGSKA, per germline (reference sequence). V lost 1 base to trimming and J lost 7 bases, with 4 bases between them. The CDR3 length is 10 residues. The method was immunoSEQ multiplex PCR; TCRdb's version includes in-frame clones alone and lacks a portion of them. The sample yields about 330,000 clones, roughly 88% seen once. V gene TRBV20-1 combines with J gene TRBJ1-1; D is unclear. The sequence was obtained from a woman aged 18-29 years in good health and CMV-seronegative. What was sequenced was PBMCs. The CDR3 bases are TGCAGTGCTAGAGGAGATGAAGCTTTCTTT. It codes for CSARGDEAFF.